The sequence of this TCR beta chain was determined in a study of PD-1 blockade in classical Hodgkin lymphoma (dated by TCRdb to the early 2020s). Turning to the overall study: Nivolumab dosing was 3 mg/kg intravenously every 2 weeks, continuing until either disease progression or unacceptable toxicity. The study used TCR beta sequencing and CyTOF to define a peripheral blood immune signature of response to PD-1 blockade in classical Hodgkin lymphoma. What the work shows at the level of the full study, not this receptor alone: Only a single clinical trial cohort was studied, and what caused the repertoire differences, possibly disease activity or prior therapy, remained undefined. Diversity was lower in patients who began nivolumab less than 1 year after ASCT, so these patients were left out of later analyses to avoid confounding by immune reconstitution. CD4+ but not CD8+ TCR diversity rose significantly by C4D1 (p=0.0027 vs p=0.16), most apparent in complete responders (p=0.02). Baseline TCR diversity was reported as lower in newly diagnosed patients than in healthy donors, and lower still in relapsed/refractory patients. Trial patients achieving complete response had baseline diversity similar to newly diagnosed patients, whereas partial responders and progressors had significantly lower diversity.

Genomic DNA was extracted with the Qiagen DNeasy kit from unsorted PBMCs and from negatively selected CD4+ and CD8+ fractions. TCR beta CDR3 regions were subjected to amplification by immunoSEQ multiplex PCR with primers that anneal to V and J segments. Amplification bias was minimized using a synthetic immune receptor repertoire, and residual bias was removed computationally after sequencing. The original methods were these. Custom Python scripts were used to quantify repertoire diversity as the Shannon entropy index. Unsorted, CD4+ and CD8+ repertoires were examined separately, except in combined analyses, for which CD4+ and CD8+ sequences were merged in silico. A clone was considered expanded if an increase in frequency of at least 2-fold after treatment relative to C1D1 was found, and a pseudocount of 0.5 was applied to clones undetected at baseline. Clones with 0 or 1 copy at C1D1 were defined as singleton clones, while clones with 2 or more copies were defined as non-singleton clones. By matching protein sequences in sorted samples from the same patient, clones expanded in unsorted samples were annotated as CD4+, CD8+ or unknown. Wilcoxon tests on paired samples were used to test diversity changes from C1D1 to C4D1. Held by TCRdb, this immuneACCESS table contains in-frame sequences only and omits some clones. Under half of the omission traces to an unresolved V gene where checked; the cause of the rest is unknown. V and J calls plus clone size are reproduced from that table; the DNA served to infer D and trimming. For this sample there are roughly 100,000 clones; more than 70% appear just once. Jointly, the top ten make up roughly 19% of the sample.

The germline V gene (reference sequence) provides CDR1 GTSNPN and CDR2 SVGIG. Its CDR3 holds 18 amino acids, cysteine through phenylalanine. Just the 54-base CDR3 DNA is kept, in frame starting at base 1. The V and J ends are trimmed by 2 bases and 5 bases, leaving 22 bases between them. This clone was seen just once. Its antigen is not yet known. No per-base quality is available; no much larger clone lies one base away. The time point label, as the study defines it: cycle 4 day 1 (C4D1), after six to seven weeks of nivolumab. Every trial patient had relapsed after autologous stem cell transplantation, and cohorts A, B and C differed in prior brentuximab vedotin exposure. The trial cohort was composed of approximately 60 patients with relapsed/refractory classical Hodgkin lymphoma, for whom complete response, partial response or progressive disease was recorded as best overall response. Single-agent nivolumab was administered to trial patients in the multi-cohort phase II CheckMate 205 trial. An independent review committee assessed best overall response using the 2007 International Working Group response criteria. Trial PBMCs were collected just before the start of nivolumab (C1D1) and during therapy at cycle 2 day 1 and cycle 4 day 1. Peripheral blood was collected in 8 mL Vacutainer Cell Preparation Tubes, from which PBMCs were isolated by centrifugation and then cryopreserved.

This TCR derives from a human donor with classical Hodgkin lymphoma. The material was peripheral blood mononuclear cells (PBMCs), obtained before the fourth cycle of nivolumab. This sequence uses TRBV30 and TRBJ2-6; the D segment is perhaps TRBD1 or TRBD2, each sharing 5 matched bases. The DNA sequence is TGTGCCTGGAGTATCGTCAGGGACCCACGGTCTAGGGCCAACGTCCTGACTTTC. Translated, it reads CAWSIVRDPRSRANVLTF.